What follows are 8 T cell receptor beta chains derived from one specimen sequenced in a study of blood T cell repertoires in COVID-19. Some clones are missing from TCRdb's copy, which holds only in-frame ones; the method was immunoSEQ multiplex PCR. Of roughly 70,000 clones in the sample, roughly 84% were seen once. Specimen: peripheral blood. The receptors come from a woman aged 80 or over with active or convalescent COVID-19.

This clone was seen just once. The chain carries TRBV7-2 and TRBJ2-7; possible D gene TRBD1, 6 bases. V lost 1 base and J lost 2, with 15 bases in between. This CDR3 is 16 amino acids long. Germline V gives CDR1 SGHTA, CDR2 FQGNSA. CDR3 sequence: CASSLVGQGSPYEQYF. Written as DNA, the CDR3 is TGTGCCAGCAGCTTAGTCGGGCAGGGGAGCCCCTACGAGCAGTACTTC.

This clone was detected once. V is TRBV2 and J is TRBJ2-1; TRBD1 aligns across 7 bases. The CDR3 runs 13 residues. V trimming: 8 bases; J trimming: 8 bases; junction bases outside the gene matches: 9. From germline, CDR1 is SNHLY and CDR2 FYNNEI. In nucleotides, the CDR3 is TGTGCCAGCGTCCTCACAGGGGCCGATGAGCAGTTCTTC. Amino acid sequence: CASVLTGADEQFF. Looking up the rest from reference TRBV2 and TRBJ2-1 gives the full variable domain: EPEVTQTPSHQVTQMGQEVILRCVPISNHLYFYWYRQILGQKVEFLVSFYNNEISEKSEIFDDQFSVERPDGSNFTLKIRSTKLEDSAMYFCASVLTGADEQFFGPGTRLTVL.

V is TRBV9 and J is TRBJ2-2; maybe TRBD2 (5 bases). CDR3 length: 16 residues. Germline CDR1 SGDLS, CDR2 YYNGEE. V gave up 3 bases and J gave up 3 bases, with 15 bases separating them. Here the CDR3 reads CASSDKIARDTGELFF. CDR3 bases: TGTGCCAGCAGCGATAAGATAGCGAGAGACACCGGGGAGCTGTTTTTT. Together with reference TRBV9 and TRBJ2-2, the CDR3 gives the full variable domain: DSGVTQTPKHLITATGQRVTLRCSPRSGDLSVYWYQQSLDQGLQFLIQYYNGEERAKGNILERFSAQQFPDLHSELNLSSLELGDSALYFCASSDKIARDTGELFFGEGSRLTVL.

CDR3 residues: CASSLVGQFYGYTF. Here the CDR3 DNA reads TGTGCCAGCAGCTTGGTGGGACAGTTCTATGGCTACACCTTC. This rearrangement joins TRBV5-4 to TRBJ1-2; TRBD1 matches at 7 bases. CDR1 and CDR2 from the germline V gene are SGHNT and YYREEE (reference sequence). The CDR3 contains 14 residues. V was clipped by 0 bases and J by 4 bases; unmatched bases: 3.

The chain combines TRBV4-1 with TRBJ2-7; TRBD2 might be the D (5 bases). V dropped 0 bases and J dropped 3 bases, with 12 bases sitting between them. The CDR3 spans 15 residues. From germline, CDR1 is MGHRA and CDR2 YSYEKL. CDR3 loop: CASSQDLRTYYEQYF. In DNA, the CDR3 is TGCGCCAGCAGCCAAGATCTCCGGACTTACTACGAGCAGTACTTC.

This chain joins TRBV4-2 and TRBJ1-2; a weak D match, TRBD1 (5 bases). The V end was cut by 0 bases, the J end by 5 bases, with 16 bases between. The CDR3 runs to 16 residues. Germline V lookup: CDR1 LGHNA, CDR2 YNFKEQ. In nucleotides, the CDR3 is TGTGCCAGCAGCCAAGAGAGCCGGGGGTCCTCTTATGGCTACACCTTC. Amino acids: CASSQESRGSSYGYTF.

V is TRBV19 and J is TRBJ1-1; possible D gene TRBD1, 6 bases. This CDR3 comprises 17 residues. The germline V gene has CDR1 LNHDA and CDR2 SQIVND (reference sequence). V shed 2 bases and J shed 4 bases, with 20 bases lying between them. The CDR3 sequence: CASSIIRWERGGTEAFF. The CDR3 bases are TGTGCCAGTAGTATAATCAGGTGGGAAAGGGGGGGCACTGAAGCTTTCTTT.

V and J are TRBV5-8 and TRBJ2-5, with 7 bases that match TRBD2. Per germline, CDR1 SGHTS and CDR2 YDEGEE. This CDR3 spans 17 amino acids. V lost 4 bases to trimming and J lost 1 base; unmatched junction nucleotides: 13. CDR3 region: CASSPGAGVGTQETQYF. CDR3 DNA: TGTGCCAGCAGCCCCGGGGCGGGGGTAGGCACCCAAGAGACCCAGTACTTC.